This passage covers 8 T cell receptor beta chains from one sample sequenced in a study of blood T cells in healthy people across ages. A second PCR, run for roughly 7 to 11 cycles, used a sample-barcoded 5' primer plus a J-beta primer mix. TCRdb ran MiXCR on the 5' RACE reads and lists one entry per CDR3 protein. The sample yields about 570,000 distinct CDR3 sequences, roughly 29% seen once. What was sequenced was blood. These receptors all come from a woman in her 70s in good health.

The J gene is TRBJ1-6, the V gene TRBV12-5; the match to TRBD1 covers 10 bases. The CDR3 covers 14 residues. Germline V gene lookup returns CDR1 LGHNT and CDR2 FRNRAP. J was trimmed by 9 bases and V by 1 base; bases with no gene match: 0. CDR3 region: CASGLGDRGSPLHF. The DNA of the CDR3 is TGTGCTAGTGGTTTGGGGGACAGGGGTTCACCCCTCCACTTT.

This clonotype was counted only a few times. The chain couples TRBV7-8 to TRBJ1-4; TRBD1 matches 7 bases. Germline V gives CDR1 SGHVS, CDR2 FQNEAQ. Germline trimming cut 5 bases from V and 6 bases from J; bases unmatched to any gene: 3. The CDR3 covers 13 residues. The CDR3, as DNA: TGTGCCAGCAGCGGGGACAGCCATGAAAAACTGTTTTTT. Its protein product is CASSGDSHEKLFF.

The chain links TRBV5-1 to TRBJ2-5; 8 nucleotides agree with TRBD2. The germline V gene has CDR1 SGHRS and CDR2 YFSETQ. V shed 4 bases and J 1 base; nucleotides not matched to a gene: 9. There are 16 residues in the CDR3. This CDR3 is CASSLLAGGRQETQYF. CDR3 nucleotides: TGCGCCAGCAGCCTATTGGCGGGGGGACGCCAAGAGACCCAGTACTTC.

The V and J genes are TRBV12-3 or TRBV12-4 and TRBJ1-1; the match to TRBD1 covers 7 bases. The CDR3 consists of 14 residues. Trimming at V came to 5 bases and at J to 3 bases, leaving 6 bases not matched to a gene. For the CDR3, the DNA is TGTGCCAGCAGTCCGACAGGGTGGGACACTGAAGCTTTCTTT. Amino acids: CASSPTGWDTEAFF.

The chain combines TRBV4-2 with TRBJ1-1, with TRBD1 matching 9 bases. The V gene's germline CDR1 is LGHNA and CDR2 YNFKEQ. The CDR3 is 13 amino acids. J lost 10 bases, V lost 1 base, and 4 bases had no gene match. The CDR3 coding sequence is TGTGCCAGCAGCCAAGGTGGGGACAGGGTAGCTTTCTTT. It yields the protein CASSQGGDRVAFF.

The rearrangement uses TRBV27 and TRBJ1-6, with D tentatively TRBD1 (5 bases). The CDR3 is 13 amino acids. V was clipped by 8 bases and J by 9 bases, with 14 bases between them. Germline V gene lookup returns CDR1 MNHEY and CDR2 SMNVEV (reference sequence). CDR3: CASGKNQGSPLHF. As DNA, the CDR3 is TGTGCCAGCGGGAAAAACCAGGGTTCACCCCTCCACTTT.

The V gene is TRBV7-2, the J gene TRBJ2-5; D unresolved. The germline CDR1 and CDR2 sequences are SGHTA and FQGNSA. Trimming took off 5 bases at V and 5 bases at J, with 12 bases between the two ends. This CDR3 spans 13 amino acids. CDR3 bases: TGTGCCAGCAGCAGAAAGACGGGCGAGACCCAGTACTTC. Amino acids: CASSRKTGETQYF.

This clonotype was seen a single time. The CDR3 DNA reads TGTGCCAGCAGCTTAATATCTGAGCAGTTCTTC. Protein sequence: CASSLISEQFF. The chain is built from TRBV7-2 and TRBJ2-1; no firm D call. The CDR3 runs 11 residues. Germline lookup yields CDR1 SGHTA and CDR2 FQGNSA. V was shortened by 2 bases and J by 9 bases, with 5 bases between the two germline ends.